Below are 31 T cell receptor beta chains sequenced from a single sample in a study of T cell responses to AZD1222 COVID-19 vaccine. Sequenced by immunoSEQ multiplex PCR; TCRdb stores in-frame clones only, minus some. The table has roughly 28,000 clones, over 90% seen once; the top ten hold 8.1%. Specimen: peripheral blood, collected on day 0 of AZD1222 vaccination. These receptors were collected from an adult in good health.

The J gene is TRBJ1-2, the V gene TRBV19; D is unresolved. This CDR3 comprises 11 residues. The V end was cut by 2 bases, the J end by 7 bases, with 5 bases between. From germline, CDR1 is LNHDA and CDR2 SQIVND (reference sequence). CDR3 sequence reads: CASSISRGYTF. The CDR3 DNA reads as TGTGCCAGTAGTATAAGCCGTGGCTACACCTTC.

The V gene is TRBV11-2, the J gene TRBJ2-5, with 9 bases fitting TRBD1. In germline, CDR1 is SGHAT, CDR2 FQNNGV. Germline trimming cut 5 bases from V and 2 bases from J; bases unmatched to any gene: 6. The CDR3 length is 15 residues. The CDR3: CASSHRDRVQETQYF. DNA of the CDR3: TGTGCCAGCAGCCACCGGGACAGGGTGCAAGAGACCCAGTACTTC. The whole variable domain, filled in from reference TRBV11-2 and TRBJ2-5, reads EAGVAQSPRYKIIEKRQSVAFWCNPISGHATLYWYQQILGQGPKLLIQFQNNGVVDDSQLPKDRFSAERLKGVDSTLKIQPAKLEDSAVYLCASSHRDRVQETQYFGPGTRLLVL.

This sequence joins TRBV5-1 and TRBJ1-4; D possibly corresponds to TRBD1 (6 bases). Germline CDR1 reads SGHRS; CDR2 reads YFSETQ. The germline V and J ends were trimmed by 2 bases and 1 base, with 12 bases remaining between them. The CDR3 is made up of 16 amino acids. The DNA for the CDR3 is TGCGCCAGCAGCTTCCAGGGGTCCCAAACTAATGAAAAACTGTTTTTT. Amino acids: CASSFQGSQTNEKLFF.

The chain is built from TRBV29-1 and TRBJ1-2; tentatively, D is TRBD1 (6 bases). Germline V gene sequence: CDR1 SQVTM, CDR2 ANQGSEA. V gave up 0 bases and J gave up 7 bases, with 9 bases separating them. This CDR3 spans 12 amino acids. As DNA, the CDR3 is TGCAGCGTTGAAGAAACAGGGTCTGGCTACACCTTC. It yields the protein CSVEETGSGYTF.

The chain couples TRBV3-1 (or the pseudogene TRBV3-2) to TRBJ1-5; the D is unclear. Per the germline V gene, CDR1 is LGHDT and CDR2 is YNNKEL (reference sequence). V shed 4 bases and J shed 5 bases, with 9 bases lying between them. The CDR3 contains 13 residues. The CDR3 loop reads CASSRTDHQPQHF. In DNA, the CDR3 is TGTGCCAGCAGCCGGACCGATCATCAGCCCCAGCATTTT.

V and J are TRBV12-3 or TRBV12-4 and TRBJ2-7; D is perhaps TRBD1 or TRBD2 (5 bases each). The CDR3 totals 11 residues. The V and J ends lost 7 bases and 6 bases respectively, with 10 bases between them. DNA of the CDR3: TGTGCCAGCAAAAGGGACGGCGAGCAGTACTTC. Translated, it gives CASKRDGEQYF.

J is TRBJ1-1 and V is TRBV5-1, with D maybe TRBD1 (5 bases). Germline values: CDR1 SGHRS, CDR2 YFSETQ. The germline V and J ends were trimmed by 2 bases and 1 base, with 9 bases remaining between them. This CDR3 region has 14 residues. CDR3 residues: CASSFRTGNTEAFF. CDR3 in DNA: TGCGCCAGCAGCTTCAGAACAGGGAACACTGAAGCTTTCTTT.

The chain employs TRBV5-1 and TRBJ2-7; D might be TRBD2 (6 bases). This CDR3 contains 16 residues. Trimming took off 0 bases at V and 3 bases at J, with 16 bases between the two ends. CDR1 and CDR2 from the germline V gene are SGHRS and YFSETQ. The CDR3 bases are TGCGCCAGCAGCTTGGGCGGTCAGCGGGCAAACTACGAGCAGTACTTC. Protein product: CASSLGGQRANYEQYF.

This chain links TRBV7-2 with TRBJ2-2; D may match TRBD1 or TRBD2 (6 bases each). V was trimmed by 6 bases and J by 7 bases, leaving 15 bases between them. CDR1 is SGHTA, CDR2 FQGNSA, per germline. This CDR3 has 14 residues. The CDR3 DNA reads as TGTGCCAGCAGGCCCCGGGGGCTACACGGGGAGCTGTTTTTT. This sequence encodes CASRPRGLHGELFF.

This clone was observed a single time. The rearrangement links TRBV6-5 to TRBJ1-4; D not resolved. This CDR3 contains 15 residues. The V end was cut by 7 bases, the J end by 4 bases, with 16 bases between. Germline V gene data show CDR1 as MNHEY and CDR2 as SVGAGI. The CDR3 DNA is TGTGCCAGCAAGTTGGAGGCGTTGATTAATGAAAAACTGTTTTTT. This sequence encodes CASKLEALINEKLFF.

V is TRBV4-3 and J is TRBJ2-1, with D possibly matching TRBD2 (5 bases). The germline gives CDR1 LGHNA, CDR2 YSLEER. Trimming stripped 1 base from V and 0 bases from J, with 7 bases between. The CDR3 runs 15 residues. The CDR3 here is CASSQGGLSYNEQFF. CDR3 sequence (DNA): TGCGCCAGCAGCCAAGGCGGGCTCTCCTACAATGAGCAGTTCTTC.

As concerns this clone: The same CDR3 also results from other DNA sequences found in this sample. The rearrangement joins TRBV6-2 or TRBV6-3 to TRBJ1-1; tentatively, D is TRBD1 (5 bases). The germline V gene has CDR1 MNHEY and CDR2 SVGEGT. Trimming left V 0 bases short and J 1 base short, with 9 bases between. There are 15 residues in the CDR3. The CDR3 DNA reads as TGTGCCAGCAGTTACTCGGGAACAGGGAACACTGAAGCTTTCTTT. Encoded protein: CASSYSGTGNTEAFF.

This chain links TRBV30 with TRBJ2-7; maybe TRBD2 (5 bases). V lost 4 bases, J lost 2 bases, and 15 bases lay in between. The CDR3 totals 14 residues. From germline, CDR1 is GTSNPN and CDR2 SVGIG (reference sequence). The CDR3 coding sequence is TGTGCCTGGAAGTTAGCTCCGGGGACCTACGAGCAGTACTTC. Translating gives CAWKLAPGTYEQYF.

This clone came up a few times. This chain joins TRBV29-1 and TRBJ1-1; D is perhaps TRBD1 (6 bases). Trimming stripped 5 bases from V and 1 base from J, with 8 bases between. CDR1 and CDR2 (germline): SQVTM, ANQGSEA. The CDR3 length is 12 residues. The CDR3 DNA follows: TGCAGCGTTAAGACAGGGAACACTGAAGCTTTCTTT. It specifies CSVKTGNTEAFF.

The genes are TRBV10-3 and TRBJ2-3; D uncertain. This CDR3 contains 14 residues. Trimming stripped 8 bases from V and 3 bases from J, with 15 bases between. Germline CDR1 and CDR2: ENHRY and SYGVKD. CDR3 region: CAIPRWLRTDTQYF. In DNA, the CDR3 is TGTGCCATCCCTAGGTGGTTACGAACAGATACGCAGTATTTT.

The gene calls are TRBV7-9 and TRBJ2-3; TRBD2 aligns across 12 bases. The CDR3 runs to 16 residues. V lost 5 bases, J lost 3 bases, and 6 bases stayed unmatched. Germline-derived CDR1 and CDR2 are SEHNR and FQNEAQ (reference sequence). The CDR3 protein is CASSHRLAGATDTQYF. The DNA for the CDR3 is TGTGCCAGCAGCCACAGACTAGCGGGGGCAACAGATACGCAGTATTTT.

This chain connects TRBV6-2 or TRBV6-3 to TRBJ1-2, with TRBD1 matching 9 bases. Germline loops: CDR1 MNHEY, CDR2 SVGEGT. V was pared by 6 bases and J by 5 bases, with 10 bases of the junction left unmatched. This CDR3 has 15 residues. This CDR3 reads CASSSPRTGDYGYTF. The CDR3 nucleotides read TGTGCCAGCAGCAGCCCCCGGACAGGGGATTATGGCTACACCTTC.

The chain links TRBV11-2 to TRBJ1-6; D perhaps matches TRBD1 (5 bases). The CDR3 is made up of 12 amino acids. The V end was cut by 10 bases, the J end by 7 bases, with 11 bases between. Per the germline V gene, CDR1 is SGHAT and CDR2 is FQNNGV. CDR3 sequence reads: CATGGGNSPLHF. DNA for the CDR3: TGTGCCACTGGGGGGGGGAATTCACCCCTCCACTTT.

This sequence joins TRBV30 and TRBJ1-6; 7 bases are a match to TRBD1. V lost 0 bases, J lost 8 bases, and 7 bases stayed unmatched. This CDR3 comprises 15 residues. Per germline, CDR1 GTSNPN and CDR2 SVGIG (reference sequence). This chain's CDR3 is CAWSVQTGAYSPLHF. For the CDR3, the DNA is TGTGCCTGGAGTGTACAAACAGGGGCGTATTCACCCCTCCACTTT.

This clone has just a few counts. J is TRBJ1-5 and V is TRBV7-8, with TRBD1 identical over 9 bases. The CDR3 is 16 residues long. With V trimmed by 5 bases and J by 6 bases, 11 bases remained unmatched. The germline V gene has CDR1 SGHVS and CDR2 FQNEAQ. CDR3 in amino acids: CASSLPEYRGRQPQHF. As DNA, the CDR3 is TGTGCCAGCAGCCTCCCCGAGTACAGGGGGCGTCAGCCCCAGCATTTT.

DNA of the CDR3: TGCGCCAGCAGCTTCGAGGGACTCCACTCCTACGAGCAGTACTTC. Protein sequence: CASSFEGLHSYEQYF. V gene TRBV5-1 combines with J gene TRBJ2-7; a possible D gene is TRBD2 (6 bases). The V end lost 2 bases, the J end lost 0 bases, and 12 bases lay between the germline ends. The germline gives CDR1 SGHRS, CDR2 YFSETQ. CDR3 size: 15 residues.

The V and J genes are TRBV5-1 and TRBJ2-5; D may correspond to TRBD1 or TRBD2 (6 bases each). The CDR3 contains 15 residues. Trimming cost V 4 bases and J 4 bases, with 17 bases left between them. Germline V CDR1 and CDR2: SGHRS, YFSETQ. Written as DNA, the CDR3 is TGCGCCAGCAGCCGGGGGCAGGGAATGGTAGAGACCCAGTACTTC. Residues: CASSRGQGMVETQYF.

The chain is built from TRBV10-1 and TRBJ1-1, with D possibly TRBD1 on 5 matching bases. V dropped 3 bases and J dropped 4 bases, with 12 bases sitting between them. The V gene's germline CDR1 is WNHNN and CDR2 SYGVQD (reference sequence). The CDR3 has 14 amino acids. The CDR3 DNA sequence: TGCGCCAGCAGTGACGGTGGGGCATCCACTGAAGCTTTCTTT. This translates into CASSDGGASTEAFF.

This sequence joins TRBV5-1 and TRBJ1-4, with D hard to call. This CDR3 comprises 13 residues. With 6 bases removed from V and 3 bases from J, the gap between germline ends came to 9 bases. Germline V gives CDR1 SGHRS, CDR2 YFSETQ. The CDR3 DNA follows: TGCGCCAGCAACAACAGACCTAATGAAAAACTGTTTTTT. Translating gives CASNNRPNEKLFF.

This clone has only one observation. The chain recombines TRBV6-5 with TRBJ1-1, with 8 bases lining up with TRBD1. The V gene end was trimmed by 2 bases and the J gene end by 5 bases; junction bases not matched to a gene: 7. The CDR3 is 15 residues long. Germline lookup yields CDR1 MNHEY and CDR2 SVGAGI. Written as DNA, the CDR3 is TGTGCCAGCAGTTACGTGACAGGGGTAAAGACTGAAGCTTTCTTT. It codes for CASSYVTGVKTEAFF.

This clone has just one count. The rearrangement joins TRBV12-5 to TRBJ1-3; a weak D match, TRBD1 (6 bases). Trimming removed 9 bases at V and 0 bases at J, with 18 bases between. Germline values: CDR1 LGHNT, CDR2 FRNRAP. This CDR3 spans 16 amino acids. The CDR3 DNA follows: TGTGCTAGAAAGGGGCAGGGGATTGTCTCTGGAAACACCATATATTTT. Translation gives CARKGQGIVSGNTIYF.

This chain links TRBV29-1 with TRBJ2-7; TRBD1 matches at 9 bases. Germline CDR1 is SQVTM and CDR2 is ANQGSEA. The CDR3 is 14 amino acids. The V gene end was trimmed by 3 bases and the J gene end by 6 bases; junction bases not matched to a gene: 9. In DNA form, the CDR3 reads TGCAGCGTTGAGGATACGGGACAGGGCTCCGAGCAGTACTTC. This translates into CSVEDTGQGSEQYF.

V is TRBV5-6 and J is TRBJ1-3; D is undetermined. The CDR3 covers 14 residues. The V gene's germline CDR1 is SGHDT and CDR2 YYEEEE. The ends were cut back, 0 bases at V and 4 bases at J, with 8 bases in the middle. CDR3 DNA sequence: TGTGCCAGCAGCTTGGGATTTAGGGGAAACACCATATATTTT. Translating it yields CASSLGFRGNTIYF.

V and J are TRBV5-6 and TRBJ1-5, with D maybe TRBD1 (5 bases). Per the germline V gene, CDR1 is SGHDT and CDR2 is YYEEEE. Trimming shortened V by 0 bases and J by 4 bases, and 14 bases separated the two germline ends. The CDR3 length is 16 residues. In nucleotides, the CDR3 is TGTGCCAGCAGCTTGGCCGGAGGGCCAGGGAATCAGCCCCAGCATTTT. Its translation: CASSLAGGPGNQPQHF.

The chain is built from TRBV19 and TRBJ2-3; the D is unclear. V gave up 6 bases and J gave up 2 bases, with 12 bases separating them. The CDR3 extends over 14 amino acids. Germline V gene data show CDR1 as LNHDA and CDR2 as SQIVND (reference sequence). The DNA of the CDR3 is TGTGCCAGTAGGCAGGCTGGGGACACAGATACGCAGTATTTT. Translation: CASRQAGDTDTQYF.

V is TRBV6-1 and J is TRBJ1-2; maybe TRBD1 (6 bases). Trimming cost V 2 bases and J 10 bases, with 11 bases left between them. CDR1 MNHNS and CDR2 SASEGT come from the germline V gene. The length of the CDR3 is 12 residues. The CDR3 nucleotides read TGTGCCAGCAGTGAATCAAGGGGGGTCTACACCTTC. Translating it yields CASSESRGVYTF.